One TCR beta chain is described in this entry. There is no known antigen for this receptor. No base-level quality is on record; no much larger clone is a single base apart. TCRbeta CDR3 regions were profiled by bias-controlled multiplex PCR amplification of genomic DNA with the immunoSEQ Assay. For the original study's pipeline: The absolute abundance of each unique TCRbeta CDR3 region was quantified after sequences were collapsed and filtered. Differential abundance was assessed using a binomial (Fisher-equivalent) model and a beta-binomial model in which time-dependent variance fitted from healthy donors was added. Clones with fewer than 5 combined templates were excluded, and clones with Benjamini-Hochberg FDR below 0.01 were called differentially abundant. The form v = (b*log(k)+a)^2 was used to model beta-binomial variance as a function of total template count across the two samples. TCRdb carries this immuneACCESS record with in-frame sequences only. Its versions omit some clonotypes, under half of them owing to an unresolved V gene in the studies checked, with the rest unexplained. V and J calls and clone size are given by that table; D and trimming were obtained from the DNA. Within this sample are about 110,000 clones, with around 89% of them counted one time only. Together, the top ten hold 15% to 20% of the sample.

This sample stems from a study of identifying expanded T cells in peripheral blood (dated by TCRdb to between 2019 and 2020). As for the study more broadly: Technical replicates were generated by sequencing separate aliquots of the same genomic DNA pool, with four replicates compared pairwise.

Findings and caveats that apply to the study as a whole: Both the number of clones called differentially abundant and the false-positive rate were significantly reduced by the beta-binomial model across all healthy-donor time intervals. The authors expected biological variance in healthy repertoires might increase further over much longer intervals such as months to years. In all healthy donors, the variance in clone template counts between samples taken two to three weeks apart rose significantly as total template count increased. The binomial model flagged approximately 1.1 differentially abundant clones between technical replicates but approximately 15 over roughly 2 weeks and around 20 over around 4 weeks.

During the collection period, no infections or other immune events were recorded for the healthy donors. To calibrate time-dependent variance in a beta-binomial model of T-cell clone differential abundance, blood repertoires from healthy donors were used as a training cohort. There were roughly ten healthy donors in the training cohort, of whom 3 were female and 7 were male. Donor ages ranged from about 29 to 65 years, with an average of 43 years. Whole blood, obtained from a commercial supplier, was collected from each healthy donor at three time points spaced roughly 2 weeks apart. Genomic DNA was extracted from unsorted whole blood for immunosequencing. The sequencing sample was made of blood. The receptor was isolated from a person between 18 and 75 years old in good health.

In nucleotides, the sequence is TGTGCCAGTACCAACGCGAACACCGGGGAGCTGTTTTTT. It specifies CASTNANTGELFF. The V gene is TRBV19 and the J gene is TRBJ2-2; there is no confident call for the D gene. Relative to germline, V is 7 bases shorter and J is 0 bases shorter, with 6 bases between their ends. From its cysteine to its phenylalanine, the CDR3 spans 13 amino acids. Left in the record is the CDR3 DNA by itself, 39 bases read in frame from the first base. CDR1 and CDR2 are read off the germline V gene (reference sequence) as LNHDA and SQIVND.